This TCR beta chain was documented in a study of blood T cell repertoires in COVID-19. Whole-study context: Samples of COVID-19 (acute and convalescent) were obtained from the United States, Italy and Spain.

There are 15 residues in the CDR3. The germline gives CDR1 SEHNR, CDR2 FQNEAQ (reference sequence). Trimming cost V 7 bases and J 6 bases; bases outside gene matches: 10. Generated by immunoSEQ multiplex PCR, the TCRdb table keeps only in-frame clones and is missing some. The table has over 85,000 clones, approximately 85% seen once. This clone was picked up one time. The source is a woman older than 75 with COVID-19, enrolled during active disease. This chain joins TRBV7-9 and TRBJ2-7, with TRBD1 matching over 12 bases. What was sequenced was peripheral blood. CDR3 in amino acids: CASTKRGTGGSEQYF. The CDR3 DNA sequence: TGTGCCAGCACCAAAAGGGGGACAGGGGGCTCCGAGCAGTACTTC.